The text below deals with one TCR beta chain. This entry comes from a study of T cell responses to AZD1222 COVID-19 vaccine. Only in-frame clones appear in the TCRdb table, and some are missing; sequencing was by immunoSEQ multiplex PCR. The sample records approximately 140,000 clones, approximately 90% being singletons. Germline V gene sequence: CDR1 SGHAT, CDR2 FQNNGV. V was pared by 1 base and J by 2 bases, with 9 bases between. CDR3 length: 14 residues. The rearrangement links TRBV11-2 to TRBJ2-7; D gene unclear. This clonotype was obtained from an adult in good health. The source material was peripheral blood, sampled on day 0 of AZD1222 vaccination. In nucleotides, the CDR3 is TGTGCCAGCAGCTTAGTGGTCGGAGCCTACGAGCAGTACTTC. This sequence encodes CASSLVVGAYEQYF.